The clone carrying this TCR beta chain was counted once. The V end lost 0 bases, the J end lost 2 bases, and 8 bases lay between the germline ends. CDR3 length: 15 residues. Germline lookup yields CDR1 SGHRS and CDR2 YFSETQ. In the source study's methods: Amplification of reference gene primers provided the estimated nucleated cell counts. Sequencing was performed with immunoSEQ multiplex PCR; in TCRdb, only in-frame clones are kept and a portion is missing. For V, J and clone size, that table is used; D and trimming come from the DNA. The table has over 200,000 clones, around four fifths seen once; the top ten hold approximately 2.6%. These data come from a study of blood T cell repertoires in COVID-19. Study information: PBMCs, B-cell-depleted T cells, or T cells were the source of the cDNA or gDNA that made up the material.

The chain has TRBV5-1 and TRBJ2-2; D gene ambiguous. This TCR derives from a woman in her seventies with active or convalescent COVID-19. Sequencing input: peripheral blood. The DNA for the CDR3 is TGCGCCAGCAGCTTGGTAGCAGAAAACACCGGGGAGCTGTTTTTT. Protein: CASSLVAENTGELFF.